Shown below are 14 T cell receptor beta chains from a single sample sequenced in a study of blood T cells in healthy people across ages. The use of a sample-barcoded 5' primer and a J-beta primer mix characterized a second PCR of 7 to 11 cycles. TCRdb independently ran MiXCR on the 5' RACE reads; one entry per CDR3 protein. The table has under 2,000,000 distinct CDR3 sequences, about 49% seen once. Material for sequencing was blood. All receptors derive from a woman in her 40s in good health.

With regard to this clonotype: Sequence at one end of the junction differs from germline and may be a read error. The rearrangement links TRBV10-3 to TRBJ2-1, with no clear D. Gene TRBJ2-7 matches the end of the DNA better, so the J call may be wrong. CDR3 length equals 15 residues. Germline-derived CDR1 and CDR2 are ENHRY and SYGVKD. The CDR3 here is CAIGESMPSYNEQYF. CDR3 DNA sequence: TGTGCCATCGGTGAGTCGATGCCCTCCTACAATGAGCAGTACTTC.

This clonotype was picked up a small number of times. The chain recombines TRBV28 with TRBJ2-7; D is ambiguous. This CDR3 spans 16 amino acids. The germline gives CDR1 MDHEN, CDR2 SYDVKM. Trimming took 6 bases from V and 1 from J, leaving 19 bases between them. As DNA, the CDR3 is TGTGCCAGCAGGCCCATTCCCGGGTCGCTATCCTACGAGCAGTACTTC. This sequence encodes CASRPIPGSLSYEQYF.

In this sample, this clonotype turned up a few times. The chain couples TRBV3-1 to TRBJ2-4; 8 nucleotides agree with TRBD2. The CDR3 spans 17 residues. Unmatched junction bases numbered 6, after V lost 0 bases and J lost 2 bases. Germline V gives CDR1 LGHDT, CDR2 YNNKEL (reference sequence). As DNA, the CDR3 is TGTGCCAGCAGCCAAGAACCGGGGGGGATCTCCAAAAACATTCAGTACTTC. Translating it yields CASSQEPGGISKNIQYF.

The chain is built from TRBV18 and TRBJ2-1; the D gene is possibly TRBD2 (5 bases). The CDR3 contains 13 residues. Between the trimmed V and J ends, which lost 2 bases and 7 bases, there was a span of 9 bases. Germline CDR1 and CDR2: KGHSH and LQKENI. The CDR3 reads CASSPATGNEQFF. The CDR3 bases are TGTGCCAGCTCACCAGCAACGGGGAATGAGCAGTTCTTC.

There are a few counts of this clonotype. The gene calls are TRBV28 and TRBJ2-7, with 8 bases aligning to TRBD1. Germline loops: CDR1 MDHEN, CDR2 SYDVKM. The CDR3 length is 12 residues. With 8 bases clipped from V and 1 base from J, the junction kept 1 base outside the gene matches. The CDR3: CASDRGSYEQYF. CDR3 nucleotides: TGTGCCAGCGACAGGGGTTCCTACGAGCAGTACTTC.

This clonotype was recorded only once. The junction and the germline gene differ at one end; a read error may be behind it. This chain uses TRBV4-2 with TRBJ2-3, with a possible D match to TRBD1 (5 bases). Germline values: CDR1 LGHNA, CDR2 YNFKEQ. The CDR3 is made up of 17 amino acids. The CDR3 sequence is CASSQVGTSNGQDTQYF. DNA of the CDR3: TGTGCCAGCAGTCAAGTAGGAACATCCAATGGACAAGATACGCAGTATTTT.

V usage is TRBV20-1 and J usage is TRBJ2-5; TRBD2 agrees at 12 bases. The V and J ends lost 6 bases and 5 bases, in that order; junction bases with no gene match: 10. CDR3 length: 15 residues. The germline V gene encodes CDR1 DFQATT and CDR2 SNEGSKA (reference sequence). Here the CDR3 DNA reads TGCAGTGCGCCTAGCGGGGGGGCCCTAAGGGAGACCCAGTACTTC. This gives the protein CSAPSGGALRETQYF.

CDR3 DNA: TGTGCCAGTAGTATGCAAGGACCTCGCAGTTACGAGCAGTACTTC. Translation gives CASSMQGPRSYEQYF. This chain connects TRBV19 to TRBJ2-7; D uncertain. In germline, CDR1 is LNHDA, CDR2 SQIVND (reference sequence). The ends were cut back, 3 bases at V and 4 bases at J, with 16 bases in the middle. The CDR3 consists of 15 residues. The full variable domain, in which reference TRBV19 and TRBJ2-7 provide the parts outside the CDR3, is DGGITQSPKYLFRKEGQNVTLSCEQNLNHDAMYWYRQDPGQGLRLIYYSQIVNDFQKGDIAEGYSVSREKKESFPLTVTSAQKNPTAFYLCASSMQGPRSYEQYFGPGTRLTVT.

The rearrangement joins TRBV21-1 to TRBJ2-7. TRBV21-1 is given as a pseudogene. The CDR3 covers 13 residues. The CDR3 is CASSKEVSYEQYF. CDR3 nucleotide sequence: TGTGCCAGCAGCAAAGAGGTGTCCTACGAGCAGTACTTC.

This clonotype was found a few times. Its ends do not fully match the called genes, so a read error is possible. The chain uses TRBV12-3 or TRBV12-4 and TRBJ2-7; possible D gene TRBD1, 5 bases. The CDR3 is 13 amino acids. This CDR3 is CASRLGKGYEQYF. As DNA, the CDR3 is TGTGCCAGCAGATTAGGGAAGGGGTACGAGCAGTACTTC.

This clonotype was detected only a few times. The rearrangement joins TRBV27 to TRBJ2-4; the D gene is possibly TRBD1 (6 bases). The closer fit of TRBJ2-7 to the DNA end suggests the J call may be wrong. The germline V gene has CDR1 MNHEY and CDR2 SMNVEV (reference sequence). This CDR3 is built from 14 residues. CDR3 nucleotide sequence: TGTGCCAGCAGTCCCCTTGACAGGCCCTACGAGCAGTACTTC. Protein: CASSPLDRPYEQYF.

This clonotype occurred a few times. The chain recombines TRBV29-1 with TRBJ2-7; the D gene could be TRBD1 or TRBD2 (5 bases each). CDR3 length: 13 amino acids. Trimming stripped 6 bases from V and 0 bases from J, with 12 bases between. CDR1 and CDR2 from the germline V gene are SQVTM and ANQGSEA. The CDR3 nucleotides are TGCAGCGTCCCGGGACGGAACTCCTACGAGCAGTACTTC. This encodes CSVPGRNSYEQYF.

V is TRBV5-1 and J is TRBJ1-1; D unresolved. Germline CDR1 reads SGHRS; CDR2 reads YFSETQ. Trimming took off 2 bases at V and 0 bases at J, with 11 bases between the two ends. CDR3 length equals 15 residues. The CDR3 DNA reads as TGCGCCAGCAGCTTCTACTCCGCCATGAACACTGAAGCTTTCTTT. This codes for CASSFYSAMNTEAFF.

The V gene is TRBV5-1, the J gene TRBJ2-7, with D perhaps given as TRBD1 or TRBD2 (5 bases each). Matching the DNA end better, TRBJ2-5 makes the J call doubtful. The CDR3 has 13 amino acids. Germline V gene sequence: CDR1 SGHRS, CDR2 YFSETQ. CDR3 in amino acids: CASAVREMGTQYF. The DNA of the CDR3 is TGCGCCAGTGCGGTCAGGGAGATGGGGACCCAGTACTTC.